This note documents a single TCR beta chain sequence. The antigen remains undetermined. This entry comes from a study of blood T cells in healthy people across ages. General study findings and limits: Correlation between TCR beta diversity and naive T cell percentage was strong. Lack of knowledge of donor CMV status possibly confounded expanded clonotype changes.

Donation came from healthy Caucasian individuals in Russia who were aged about 6 to 95. Together with a sample-barcoded 5' primer, a J-beta primer mix was included in a second PCR lasting roughly 6 to 12 cycles. Every cDNA molecule bore a tag from a template-switch adaptor containing 12 random nucleotides. TCRdb called the 5' RACE reads again in MiXCR, with one record for every CDR3 protein. The sample holds 1 million or so distinct CDR3 sequences, 40% to 55% seen once. Germline assignment: CDR1 MNHEY and CDR2 SVGEGT. There are 16 residues in the CDR3. Losses at the gene ends were 6 bases for V and 0 bases for J; bases not matched to a gene: 7.

This clonotype originated in a woman in her sixties in good health. The sequenced sample consisted of blood. The chain carries TRBV6-2 or TRBV6-3 and TRBJ1-5, with TRBD1 matching 8 bases. CDR3 nucleotides: TGTGCCAGCAGGCTGGGACAGGAGTATAGCAATCAGCCCCAGCATTTT. Its translation: CASRLGQEYSNQPQHF.